This passage covers 30 T cell receptor beta chains from one sample sequenced in a study of blood T cell repertoires in COVID-19. Measured with immunoSEQ multiplex PCR; TCRdb has only the in-frame clones, and not every one. Seen here are 9,500 to 11,000 clones, around nine tenths observed once, and the top ten hold less than 5%. Material for sequencing was peripheral blood. The receptors shown here come from a human donor in a cohort sampled during active COVID-19.

This clone was seen once. V and J are TRBV7-2 and TRBJ2-1; 9 bases fit TRBD2. Germline CDR1 and CDR2: SGHTA and FQGNSA. With 5 bases clipped from V and 2 bases from J, the junction kept 10 bases outside the gene matches. CDR3 length equals 17 residues. The CDR3 protein is CASSQQAGGPPYNEQFF. As DNA, the CDR3 is TGTGCCAGCAGCCAACAAGCGGGAGGTCCCCCCTACAATGAGCAGTTCTTC.

This clone was picked up one time. The V call is TRBV18, the J call TRBJ2-7, with 10 positions matching TRBD2. Trimming took 5 bases from V and 4 from J; bases not matched to a gene: 14. The CDR3 contains 17 residues. In germline, CDR1 is KGHSH, CDR2 LQKENI. The CDR3 DNA sequence: TGTGCCAGCTCATTCTTCCCTCAGCGGGAGGGCCGGTACGAGCAGTACTTC. Translating it yields CASSFFPQREGRYEQYF.

V is TRBV27 and J is TRBJ2-6; 8 positions agree with TRBD1. V was pared by 6 bases and J by 1 base, with 8 bases of the junction left unmatched. CDR1 is MNHEY, CDR2 SMNVEV, per germline (reference sequence). The CDR3 is made up of 17 amino acids. For the CDR3, the DNA is TGTGCCAGCAGGACGGACAGGGTGGTTTCTGGGGCCAACGTCCTGACTTTC. This gives the protein CASRTDRVVSGANVLTF.

V usage is TRBV19 and J usage is TRBJ2-1; possibly TRBD1 for D (7 bases). Germline V lookup: CDR1 LNHDA, CDR2 SQIVND (reference sequence). The V end was cut by 8 bases, the J end by 7 bases, with 18 bases between. The CDR3 runs to 14 residues. The CDR3 loop is CASETGRLPNEQFF. CDR3 DNA sequence: TGTGCCAGTGAGACAGGGAGGCTCCCGAATGAGCAGTTCTTC.

This clone is a singleton in its sample. The V gene is TRBV19, the J gene TRBJ1-1, with 10 bases lining up with TRBD1. V was clipped by 4 bases and J by 4 bases; unmatched bases: 9. Germline V gives CDR1 LNHDA, CDR2 SQIVND (reference sequence). This CDR3 has 16 amino acids. The CDR3 region is CASSSLRQGAGTEAFF. The DNA of the CDR3 is TGTGCCAGTAGTAGTCTGCGACAGGGGGCTGGCACTGAAGCTTTCTTT.

This clone has just one count. The chain links TRBV6-5 to TRBJ1-6; 8 bases are a match to TRBD1. The CDR3 is 15 amino acids. The junction had 6 bases not matched to a gene; V was cut back by 6 bases and J by 5 bases. Germline V CDR1 and CDR2: MNHEY, SVGAGI. Here the CDR3 DNA reads TGTGCCAGCAGGCACCCGACAGGGGATAATTCACCCCTCCACTTT. It translates to CASRHPTGDNSPLHF.

The chain links TRBV5-4 to TRBJ2-2; perhaps TRBD1 as D (6 bases). This CDR3 comprises 15 residues. CDR1 and CDR2 (germline): SGHNT, YYREEE (reference sequence). V shed 2 bases and J shed 4 bases, with 12 bases lying between them. CDR3 region: CASSLMLGGTGELFF. CDR3 nucleotides: TGTGCCAGCAGCTTAATGCTAGGGGGCACCGGGGAGCTGTTTTTT.

The J gene is TRBJ1-2, the V gene TRBV7-9; the match to TRBD1 covers 8 bases. Trimming at V came to 5 bases and at J to 0 bases, leaving 8 bases not matched to a gene. CDR3 size: 16 residues. Germline V gene data show CDR1 as SEHNR and CDR2 as FQNEAQ (reference sequence). The CDR3 nucleotides read TGTGCCAGCAGCCCCCCGATGGGACAGGCTAACTATGGCTACACCTTC. Its translation is CASSPPMGQANYGYTF.

The CDR3 here is CASSLQQGAKETQYF. Written as DNA, the CDR3 is TGTGCCAGCAGCTTGCAGCAGGGGGCGAAAGAGACCCAGTACTTC. The chain links TRBV5-4 to TRBJ2-5; 8 bases match TRBD1. The germline V gene encodes CDR1 SGHNT and CDR2 YYREEE (reference sequence). The V and J ends lost 1 base and 3 bases, in that order; junction bases with no gene match: 5. The CDR3 contains 15 residues.

The chain carries TRBV3-1 (or the pseudogene TRBV3-2) and TRBJ1-4; 8 bases agree with TRBD1. J was trimmed by 6 bases and V by 6 bases; bases with no gene match: 12. CDR1 is LGHDT, CDR2 YNNKEL, per germline (reference sequence). The CDR3 runs to 16 residues. The CDR3 region is CASSLGQGVWDEKLFF. Written as DNA, the CDR3 is TGTGCCAGCAGTCTTGGACAGGGCGTGTGGGATGAAAAACTGTTTTTT.

The chain employs TRBV6-5 and TRBJ2-7, with TRBD1 matching over 10 bases. CDR3 length: 14 residues. With V trimmed by 8 bases and J by 4 bases, 8 bases remained unmatched. Germline CDR1 MNHEY, CDR2 SVGAGI. CDR3 protein: CASQQLGQGYEQYF. The DNA of the CDR3 is TGTGCCAGCCAACAATTGGGACAGGGGTACGAGCAGTACTTC.

V is TRBV3-1 (or the pseudogene TRBV3-2) and J is TRBJ1-1; the D gene is possibly TRBD1 (6 bases). Trimming left V 2 bases short and J 5 bases short, with 12 bases between. The germline gives CDR1 LGHDT, CDR2 YNNKEL (reference sequence). The CDR3 totals 14 residues. CDR3 bases: TGTGCCAGCAGCCAACAAGGGGGAGAGACTGAAGCTTTCTTT. Translated: CASSQQGGETEAFF.

The chain couples TRBV19 to TRBJ2-2, with a tentative D call TRBD2 (6 bases). The germline CDR1 and CDR2 sequences are LNHDA and SQIVND (reference sequence). The ends were cut back, 3 bases at V and 6 bases at J, with 14 bases in the middle. The CDR3 has 15 residues. The CDR3 coding sequence is TGTGCCAGTAGTATCGGAGGAGGGCTGGCCGGGGAGCTGTTTTTT. Translating it yields CASSIGGGLAGELFF.

The CDR3, as DNA: TGTGCCAGCAGCTCGGGACTAGCGGGCACCGGGGAGCTGTTTTTT. This encodes CASSSGLAGTGELFF. J is TRBJ2-2 and V is TRBV11-2; 12 nucleotides line up with TRBD2. V shed 4 bases and J 4 bases; nucleotides not matched to a gene: 1. This CDR3 spans 15 amino acids. Germline V CDR1 and CDR2: SGHAT, FQNNGV.

This chain connects TRBV6-5 to TRBJ2-7; 7 nucleotides line up with TRBD1. Trimming cost V 0 bases and J 3 bases; bases outside gene matches: 8. This CDR3 comprises 16 residues. The V gene's germline CDR1 is MNHEY and CDR2 SVGAGI. The CDR3 loop is CASSYSPAPGGYEQYF. The DNA for the CDR3 is TGTGCCAGCAGTTACTCGCCAGCGCCAGGGGGCTACGAGCAGTACTTC.

This chain uses TRBV9 with TRBJ2-2; tentatively, D is TRBD2 (5 bases). The CDR3 totals 14 residues. Germline loops: CDR1 SGDLS, CDR2 YYNGEE. Deletions cut 0 bases from V and 7 bases from J, with 10 bases between. Here the CDR3 DNA reads TGTGCCAGCAGCGTAGTTACCGAGGGCGGGGAGCTGTTTTTT. Protein: CASSVVTEGGELFF.

The chain employs TRBV5-4 and TRBJ2-7; tentatively, D is TRBD2 (6 bases). V was cut by 4 bases and J by 8 bases, with 19 bases left in between. The CDR3 has 14 residues. CDR1 and CDR2 from the germline V gene are SGHNT and YYREEE (reference sequence). Here the CDR3 reads CASSAGRQDVKQYF. CDR3 bases: TGTGCCAGCAGCGCGGGGCGCCAAGACGTAAAGCAGTACTTC.

This clone was recorded a few times. The chain uses TRBV2 and TRBJ2-7; 9 bases match TRBD1. This CDR3 comprises 15 residues. The junction had 6 bases not matched to a gene; V was cut back by 1 base and J by 5 bases. Germline CDR1 and CDR2: SNHLY and FYNNEI. This CDR3 is CASSEVGQGQNEQYF. In DNA, the CDR3 is TGTGCCAGCAGTGAAGTGGGACAGGGTCAAAACGAGCAGTACTTC.

The chain has TRBV11-2 and TRBJ2-3, with 10 nucleotides matching TRBD2. V was clipped by 5 bases and J by 2 bases; unmatched bases: 13. This CDR3 region has 18 residues. Germline V gene lookup returns CDR1 SGHAT and CDR2 FQNNGV. The CDR3 DNA reads as TGTGCCAGCAGCCCCGGTGGTCTAGGGACTAGCGACACAGATACGCAGTATTTT. Translation gives CASSPGGLGTSDTDTQYF.

The chain uses TRBV28 and TRBJ2-2; 8 nucleotides agree with TRBD1. Germline lookup yields CDR1 MDHEN and CDR2 SYDVKM. J gave up 4 bases and V 6 bases, and 13 bases lay outside the gene matches. CDR3 length equals 17 residues. CDR3 loop: CASSSTTTGGVTGELFF. The CDR3 coding sequence is TGTGCCAGCAGCTCTACCACCACAGGGGGTGTCACCGGGGAGCTGTTTTTT.

The J gene is TRBJ2-6, the V gene TRBV5-6; possible D gene TRBD1, 5 bases. V was clipped by 0 bases and J by 4 bases, with 14 bases between them. CDR3 length equals 17 residues. The V gene's germline CDR1 is SGHDT and CDR2 YYEEEE. The CDR3 protein is CASSLEGWTHGANVLTF. DNA for the CDR3: TGTGCCAGCAGCTTGGAAGGCTGGACACACGGGGCCAACGTCCTGACTTTC.

The chain couples TRBV6-1 to TRBJ1-3; TRBD1 aligns across 7 bases. Germline V gene sequence: CDR1 MNHNS, CDR2 SASEGT. The CDR3 has 18 amino acids. The V segment lost 0 bases and the J segment 0 bases; nucleotides outside the gene matches: 8. The CDR3 is CASSEAYPGQLSGNTIYF. The DNA for the CDR3 is TGTGCCAGCAGTGAAGCCTACCCGGGACAGCTCTCTGGAAACACCATATATTTT.

The rearrangement uses TRBV18 and TRBJ2-3, with 10 bases identical to TRBD1. The CDR3 has 15 residues. CDR1 and CDR2 from the germline V gene are KGHSH and LQKENI. V shed 6 bases and J 4 bases; nucleotides not matched to a gene: 7. This CDR3 is CASSGGQGDADTQYF. CDR3 nucleotides: TGTGCCAGCTCGGGCGGACAGGGGGATGCAGATACGCAGTATTTT.

V gene TRBV6-6 combines with J gene TRBJ2-7; maybe TRBD2 (5 bases). Germline lookup yields CDR1 MNHNY and CDR2 SVGAGI (reference sequence). V was clipped by 5 bases and J by 5 bases, with 10 bases between them. The CDR3 is made up of 12 amino acids. The CDR3 loop is CASSPLRDEQYF. DNA for the CDR3: TGTGCCAGCAGTCCCTTGCGGGACGAGCAGTACTTC.

This sequence joins TRBV27 and TRBJ1-4; TRBD1 matches 9 bases. V was pared by 5 bases and J by 8 bases, with 9 bases of the junction left unmatched. The V gene's germline CDR1 is MNHEY and CDR2 SMNVEV (reference sequence). The CDR3 covers 15 residues. CDR3 bases: TGTGCCAGCAGTCCCCGGGACAGGGTCTACGAAAAACTGTTTTTT. Protein sequence: CASSPRDRVYEKLFF.

The genes are TRBV3-1 (or the pseudogene TRBV3-2) and TRBJ2-1; 8 nucleotides agree with TRBD2. The V and J ends lost 4 bases and 2 bases, in that order; junction bases with no gene match: 13. Germline assignment: CDR1 LGHDT and CDR2 YNNKEL (reference sequence). CDR3 length: 18 amino acids. CDR3 loop: CASSRIRGLGVAYNEQFF. CDR3 bases: TGTGCCAGCAGCCGGATCAGGGGACTAGGTGTGGCCTACAATGAGCAGTTCTTC.

The chain joins TRBV21-1 to TRBJ2-3; the table assigns TRBD2, which was not confirmed against the DNA. TRBV21-1 is reported as a pseudogene. This CDR3 comprises 16 residues. CDR3 protein: CASSKAVGGPADTQYF. CDR3 coding DNA: TGTGCCAGCAGCAAAGCTGTGGGAGGGCCGGCAGATACGCAGTATTTT.

The rearrangement joins TRBV4-1 to TRBJ2-1; 7 positions match TRBD2. The germline CDR1 and CDR2 sequences are MGHRA and YSYEKL. V lost 2 bases to trimming and J lost 0 bases; unmatched junction nucleotides: 7. The CDR3 consists of 17 residues. The DNA for the CDR3 is TGCGCCAGCAGCCAACAGGGACTACCAAGCTCCTACAATGAGCAGTTCTTC. The encoded protein is CASSQQGLPSSYNEQFF.

The rearrangement links TRBV7-8 to TRBJ1-3; D might be TRBD1 (6 bases). V lost 5 bases and J lost 4, with 9 bases in between. The CDR3 runs 13 residues. The germline CDR1 and CDR2 sequences are SGHVS and FQNEAQ. The CDR3 reads CASSVDSGNTIYF. The CDR3 DNA sequence: TGTGCCAGCAGCGTGGACAGCGGAAACACCATATATTTT.

The chain recombines TRBV7-2 with TRBJ2-2; weak D call: TRBD1 (6 bases). This CDR3 is 14 amino acids long. Looked up from germline, CDR1 is SGHTA and CDR2 is FQGNSA. Trimming shortened V by 5 bases and J by 7 bases, and 14 bases separated the two germline ends. This chain's CDR3 is CASSQGGYVGELFF. The CDR3 DNA sequence: TGTGCCAGCAGCCAAGGGGGATACGTCGGGGAGCTGTTTTTT. The full variable domain, in which reference TRBV7-2 and TRBJ2-2 provide the parts outside the CDR3, is GAGVSQSPSNKVTEKGKDVELRCDPISGHTALYWYRQSLGQGLEFLIYFQGNSAPDKSGLPSDRFSAERTGGSVSTLTIQRTQQEDSAVYLCASSQGGYVGELFFGEGSRLTVL.